This TCR beta chain is drawn from a study of T cell repertoires in cytomegalovirus infection. The overall study: Public TCR beta signature analysis indicated the presence of both CMV infection and matching HLA type.

Study-wide points: Ex vivo, HLA-C-restricted CMV-specific TCR beta clonotypes prevailed over the rest of the response.

The CDR3 loop spans 13 amino acids. The ends were cut back, 0 bases at V and 4 bases at J, with 6 bases in the middle. As to this clonotype: Its antigen remains unknown.

TCRdb fed the reads into MiXCR, producing one record per CDR3 protein. The sample comprises around 490,000 distinct CDR3 sequences, more than 20% of which are singletons, and around 14% rests with the top ten. The source is a human donor in good health (CMV status not recorded). Some clones in this sample may be carry-over from other donors' samples. The specimen sequenced was PBMCs. V usage is TRBV12-3 or TRBV12-4 and J usage is TRBJ1-2; D is unclear. Here the CDR3 reads CASSLAETYGYTF. The DNA for the CDR3 is TGTGCCAGCAGTTTAGCCGAGACCTATGGCTACACCTTC.